This passage covers 29 T cell receptor beta chains from one sample sequenced in a study of T-cell memory formation after mild COVID-19. TCRdb reprocessed the 5' RACE reads via MiXCR and lists one record per CDR3 protein. The sample holds approximately 300,000 distinct CDR3 sequences, less than 20% seen once. Source material: PBMCs or a T cell subset sorted from them (not recorded which). The receptors shown here come from a man in his late teens or twenties who had mild COVID-19 (a few samples of this study predate the infection). Cell type and time point are not known.

This clonotype was detected a few times. The V and J genes are TRBV6-5 and TRBJ2-3, with 14 nucleotides matching TRBD2. Germline V gives CDR1 MNHEY, CDR2 SVGAGI. The CDR3 length is 14 residues. V lost 6 bases to trimming and J lost 8 bases; unmatched junction nucleotides: 4. The CDR3 region has the DNA TGTGCCAGCAGGATGACTAGCGGGGGGGCTACGCAGTATTTT. Its protein product is CASRMTSGGATQYF.

The sample holds a few counts of this clonotype. The CDR3 protein is CASSPMGQETQYF. CDR3 DNA: TGCGCCAGCAGCCCCATGGGCCAAGAGACCCAGTACTTC. The genes are TRBV4-1 and TRBJ2-5; D gene ambiguous. Germline V CDR1 and CDR2: MGHRA, YSYEKL. This CDR3 contains 13 residues. V was pared by 4 bases and J by 1 base, with 7 bases between.

This clonotype was found a few times. The chain combines TRBV7-6 with TRBJ2-1, with a tentative D call TRBD2 (6 bases). Trimming removed 7 bases at V and 8 bases at J, with 24 bases between. CDR1 and CDR2 from the germline V gene are SGHVS and FNYEAQ. CDR3 length: 16 amino acids. CDR3 nucleotides: TGTGCCAGCACCTCCTCGGGGGATACGAGACGGGATGAGCAGTTCTTC. This translates into CASTSSGDTRRDEQFF.

Many counts were recorded for this clonotype. This chain links TRBV3-1 with TRBJ2-1, with 10 bases identical to TRBD1. The CDR3 extends over 16 amino acids. In germline, CDR1 is LGHDT, CDR2 YNNKEL (reference sequence). The trim removed 1 base at V and 9 bases at J, leaving 9 bases unmatched. The chain's CDR3 is CASSQAPGTGVGEQFF. The CDR3 nucleotides are TGTGCCAGCAGCCAAGCCCCAGGGACAGGGGTTGGTGAGCAGTTCTTC.

The V and J genes are TRBV3-1 and TRBJ1-2; TRBD1 matches 7 bases. This CDR3 comprises 17 residues. Germline V gene data show CDR1 as LGHDT and CDR2 as YNNKEL (reference sequence). With V trimmed by 0 bases and J by 1 base, 8 bases remained unmatched. This chain's CDR3 is CASSQDYGQAINYGYTF. CDR3 bases: TGTGCCAGCAGCCAAGATTATGGACAGGCGATTAACTATGGCTACACCTTC.

The rearrangement joins TRBV11-2 to TRBJ2-1, with D unclear. V was shortened by 5 bases and J by 6 bases, with 20 bases between the two germline ends. Germline V gene sequence: CDR1 SGHAT, CDR2 FQNNGV. The CDR3 length is 16 residues. CDR3 protein: CASSPPGLPEVNEQFF. In DNA form, the CDR3 reads TGTGCCAGCAGCCCTCCGGGCCTTCCAGAGGTCAATGAGCAGTTCTTC.

The chain carries TRBV5-1 and TRBJ1-1; D remains ambiguous. The V gene's germline CDR1 is SGHRS and CDR2 YFSETQ. The CDR3 has 14 amino acids. Trimming pared 2 bases from V and 0 bases from J, leaving 8 bases between. For the CDR3, the DNA is TGCGCCAGCAGCTTCGGACTGATGAACACTGAAGCTTTCTTT. This translates into CASSFGLMNTEAFF. The full variable domain, its missing parts supplied by reference TRBV5-1 and TRBJ1-1, is KAGVTQTPRYLIKTRGQQVTLSCSPISGHRSVSWYQQTPGQGLQFLFEYFSETQRNKGNFPGRFSGRQFSNSRSEMNVSTLELGDSALYLCASSFGLMNTEAFFGQGTRLTVV.

The rearrangement uses TRBV7-2 and TRBJ2-5; D perhaps matches TRBD2 (5 bases). Trimming shortened V by 1 base and J by 4 bases, and 13 bases separated the two germline ends. Germline-derived CDR1 and CDR2 are SGHTA and FQGNSA. This CDR3 has 15 residues. This chain's CDR3 is CASSLEFLARETQYF. The CDR3 DNA sequence: TGTGCCAGCAGCTTAGAGTTCCTAGCCCGAGAGACCCAGTACTTC.

This clonotype was recorded many times. The rearrangement links TRBV6-6 to TRBJ1-6; TRBD1 matches 7 bases. The CDR3 loop spans 17 amino acids. Germline assignment: CDR1 MNHNY and CDR2 SVGAGI (reference sequence). The V segment lost 6 bases and the J segment 9 bases; nucleotides outside the gene matches: 17. The CDR3 sequence is CASSRIPQGGISSPLHF. Here the CDR3 DNA reads TGTGCCAGCAGCCGAATCCCTCAGGGGGGGATTAGTTCACCCCTCCACTTT.

This clonotype turned up a few times. The gene calls are TRBV5-6 and TRBJ2-3; possibly TRBD1 for D (6 bases). Germline loops: CDR1 SGHDT, CDR2 YYEEEE. There are 14 residues in the CDR3. Trimming removed 3 bases from V and 4 bases from J, with 12 bases in between. The CDR3 DNA sequence: TGTGCCAGCAGCTGGATGACAGGAGCAGATACGCAGTATTTT. As protein: CASSWMTGADTQYF.

The table lists this clonotype with a few counts. This chain uses TRBV6-6 with TRBJ2-7; possible D gene TRBD1, 9 bases. Trimming stripped 11 bases from V and 3 bases from J, with 20 bases between. This CDR3 spans 14 amino acids. Germline loops: CDR1 MNHNY, CDR2 SVGAGI (reference sequence). The CDR3 is CASRGGTGHYEQYF. CDR3 DNA: TGTGCCTCCCGGGGGGGGACAGGGCACTACGAGCAGTACTTC.

This clonotype appeared a few times. The CDR3 DNA sequence: TGTGCCAGCAGCGCAAGACAGAGCACAGATACGCAGTATTTT. It is translated as CASSARQSTDTQYF. The rearrangement links TRBV7-2 to TRBJ2-3; a weak D match, TRBD1 (5 bases). The CDR3 covers 14 residues. Germline CDR1 is SGHTA and CDR2 is FQGNSA. Between the trimmed V and J ends, which lost 5 bases and 0 bases, there was a span of 9 bases.

This clonotype was observed many times. This rearrangement joins TRBV5-1 to TRBJ2-7; D tentatively fits TRBD1 or TRBD2 (5 bases each). The CDR3 consists of 15 residues. The germline V and J ends were trimmed by 1 base and 1 base, with 12 bases remaining between them. Germline assignment: CDR1 SGHRS and CDR2 YFSETQ. The CDR3 here is CASSLQPGGSYEQYV. CDR3 in DNA: TGCGCCAGCAGCTTGCAGCCTGGGGGTTCCTACGAGCAGTACGTC.

This clonotype was counted ten times or more. The chain carries TRBV12-3 or TRBV12-4 and TRBJ2-5; D uncertain. This CDR3 is 13 amino acids long. V was cut by 6 bases and J by 1 base, with 9 bases left in between. The CDR3 sequence is CASSLAVQETQYF. CDR3 in DNA: TGTGCCAGCAGCTTGGCCGTCCAAGAGACCCAGTACTTC.

This clonotype was observed at least ten times. The V and J genes are TRBV7-9 and TRBJ2-7, with 10 bases aligning to TRBD1. The CDR3 extends over 15 amino acids. Trimming removed 5 bases from V and 6 bases from J; junction bases left unmatched: 10. The germline V gene encodes CDR1 SEHNR and CDR2 FQNEAQ (reference sequence). The CDR3 region is CASSLGTGVFGEQYV. The CDR3 coding sequence is TGTGCCAGCAGCCTCGGGACAGGGGTATTTGGCGAGCAGTACGTC.

The chain carries TRBV5-6 and TRBJ1-4; 8 nucleotides line up with TRBD1. The length of the CDR3 is 13 residues. Germline lookup yields CDR1 SGHDT and CDR2 YYEEEE. Unmatched junction bases numbered 4, after V lost 5 bases and J lost 7 bases. CDR3 nucleotides: TGTGCCAGCAGAGCCGGGACAGGTGAAAAACTGTTTTTT. This codes for CASRAGTGEKLFF. Combining the CDR3 with reference TRBV5-6 and TRBJ1-4 gives the whole variable domain DAGVTQSPTHLIKTRGQQVTLRCSPKSGHDTVSWYQQALGQGPQFIFQYYEEEERQRGNFPDRFSGHQFPNYSSELNVNALLLGDSALYLCASRAGTGEKLFFGSGTQLSVL.

This clonotype was recorded at least ten times. The chain joins TRBV12-3 or TRBV12-4 to TRBJ2-7, with 9 bases lining up with TRBD1. Trimming at V came to 5 bases and at J to 3 bases, leaving 11 bases not matched to a gene. This CDR3 is 16 amino acids long. CDR3 coding DNA: TGTGCCAGCAGTCCAGCCGGGACAGGGTTTCTCTACGAGCAGTACTTC. It yields the protein CASSPAGTGFLYEQYF.

The rearrangement links TRBV6-6 to TRBJ2-1; tentatively, D is TRBD2 (5 bases). This CDR3 has 13 amino acids. V lost 7 bases and J 13 bases, leaving 20 bases between the germline ends. In germline, CDR1 is MNHNY, CDR2 SVGAGI (reference sequence). The CDR3 spells CASIMLPAREQFF. The CDR3 DNA is TGTGCCAGCATAATGTTACCGGCGAGGGAACAGTTCTTC.

In its sample, this clonotype was seen a few times. The rearrangement links TRBV6-2 or TRBV6-3 to TRBJ2-1; D uncertain. V was trimmed by 6 bases and J by 2 bases, leaving 8 bases between them. Germline CDR1 and CDR2: MNHEY and SVGEGT. CDR3 size: 13 residues. Here the CDR3 reads CASSRHAYNEQFF. The CDR3 DNA reads as TGTGCCAGCAGCAGACATGCCTACAATGAGCAGTTCTTC.

This clonotype occurred many times. Germline and junction disagree at one end, which may indicate a read error. The rearrangement links TRBV7-7 to TRBJ2-5, with 9 bases identical to TRBD1. This CDR3 is 15 amino acids long. Germline CDR1 and CDR2: SSHAT and FNYEAQ (reference sequence). CDR3 region: CASSLGGTGIETQYF. CDR3 in DNA: TGTGCTAGCAGCTTAGGCGGGACAGGGATCGAGACCCAGTACTTC. The full variable domain, in which reference TRBV7-7 and TRBJ2-5 provide the parts outside the CDR3, is GAGVSQSPRYKVTKRGQDVTLRCDPISSHATLYWYQQALGQGPEFLTYFNYEAQPDKSGLPSDRFSAERPEGSISTLTIQRTEQRDSAMYRCASSLGGTGIETQYFGPGTRLLVL.

The CDR3 DNA follows: TGTGCCAGCAGTGTCCCCATTGGGGATGAAAAACTGTTTTTT. It specifies CASSVPIGDEKLFF. The rearrangement uses TRBV25-1 and TRBJ1-4; D remains unclear. The CDR3 sequence is 14 residues long. Trimming took off 4 bases at V and 6 bases at J, with 12 bases between the two ends. Germline-derived CDR1 and CDR2 are MGHDK and SYGVNS.

The chain links TRBV5-6 to TRBJ2-3; a weak D match, TRBD1 (6 bases). Germline lookup yields CDR1 SGHDT and CDR2 YYEEEE. The V end was cut by 2 bases, the J end by 1 base, with 11 bases between. The CDR3 totals 15 residues. The CDR3 coding sequence is TGTGCCAGCAGCTTTCAGGGGTGGGGCACAGATACGCAGTATTTT. It is translated as CASSFQGWGTDTQYF.

V gene TRBV19 combines with J gene TRBJ2-4; 7 bases match TRBD2. The J segment lost 7 bases and the V segment lost 6 bases, leaving 6 bases of the junction unmatched. The CDR3 consists of 13 residues. Looked up from germline, CDR1 is LNHDA and CDR2 is SQIVND (reference sequence). The CDR3 coding sequence is TGTGCCAGTAGCCTCGGGGGAGGGAACATTCAGTACTTC. Encoded protein: CASSLGGGNIQYF.

This clonotype occurred a few times. The chain carries TRBV7-2 and TRBJ1-4; 8 positions match TRBD1. This CDR3 region has 16 residues. The J segment lost 4 bases and the V segment lost 4 bases, leaving 8 bases of the junction unmatched. Germline CDR1 is SGHTA and CDR2 is FQGNSA. The CDR3 here is CASSSGGGGDNEKLFF. CDR3 coding DNA: TGTGCCAGCAGCTCAGGGGGCGGGGGGGATAATGAAAAACTGTTTTTT. The whole variable domain, remainder taken from reference TRBV7-2 and TRBJ1-4, is GAGVSQSPSNKVTEKGKDVELRCDPISGHTALYWYRQSLGQGLEFLIYFQGNSAPDKSGLPSDRFSAERTGGSVSTLTIQRTQQEDSAVYLCASSSGGGGDNEKLFFGSGTQLSVL.

The chain joins TRBV11-2 to TRBJ2-7; 8 bases map to TRBD2. The CDR3 extends over 16 amino acids. V dropped 0 bases and J dropped 2; count of bases not matched to a gene: 6. Germline V lookup: CDR1 SGHAT, CDR2 FQNNGV. CDR3 amino acids: CASSLDGLAETYEQYF. Written as DNA, the CDR3 is TGTGCCAGCAGCTTAGACGGACTAGCTGAAACCTACGAGCAGTACTTC.

This clonotype was observed a handful of times. The chain's CDR3 is CASSPPQGIGYGYTF. The CDR3 nucleotides read TGTGCCAGCAGCCCCCCACAGGGGATAGGCTATGGCTACACCTTC. This sequence joins TRBV9 and TRBJ1-2; 7 nucleotides agree with TRBD1. The CDR3 is 15 amino acids. Germline trimming cut 4 bases from V and 4 bases from J; bases unmatched to any gene: 10. Germline-derived CDR1 and CDR2 are SGDLS and YYNGEE.

The J gene is TRBJ1-1, the V gene TRBV18; D is undetermined. This CDR3 is built from 14 residues. Germline V gives CDR1 KGHSH, CDR2 LQKENI. Trimming took 3 bases from V and 1 from J, leaving 9 bases between them. The CDR3 region has the DNA TGTGCCAGCTCACCCGTGAGTTCGAACACTGAAGCTTTCTTT. As protein: CASSPVSSNTEAFF.

A few counts support this clonotype. The chain employs TRBV6-6 and TRBJ2-2, with D possibly matching TRBD1 (6 bases). The CDR3 totals 13 residues. V dropped 8 bases and J dropped 0 bases, with 7 bases sitting between them. CDR1 is MNHNY and CDR2 is SVGAGI in the germline V gene (reference sequence). CDR3 amino acids: CASDRTNTGELFF. CDR3 nucleotide sequence: TGTGCCAGCGACAGGACGAACACCGGGGAGCTGTTTTTT.

The sample holds a few counts of this clonotype. V is TRBV5-1 and J is TRBJ2-1, with TRBD2 matching 11 bases. The germline V gene has CDR1 SGHRS and CDR2 YFSETQ. The trim removed 4 bases at V and 4 bases at J, leaving 10 bases unmatched. CDR3 size: 17 residues. The CDR3 here is CASSPGLGLADYNEQFF. For the CDR3, the DNA is TGCGCCAGCAGCCCGGGCCTGGGACTAGCGGATTACAATGAGCAGTTCTTC.